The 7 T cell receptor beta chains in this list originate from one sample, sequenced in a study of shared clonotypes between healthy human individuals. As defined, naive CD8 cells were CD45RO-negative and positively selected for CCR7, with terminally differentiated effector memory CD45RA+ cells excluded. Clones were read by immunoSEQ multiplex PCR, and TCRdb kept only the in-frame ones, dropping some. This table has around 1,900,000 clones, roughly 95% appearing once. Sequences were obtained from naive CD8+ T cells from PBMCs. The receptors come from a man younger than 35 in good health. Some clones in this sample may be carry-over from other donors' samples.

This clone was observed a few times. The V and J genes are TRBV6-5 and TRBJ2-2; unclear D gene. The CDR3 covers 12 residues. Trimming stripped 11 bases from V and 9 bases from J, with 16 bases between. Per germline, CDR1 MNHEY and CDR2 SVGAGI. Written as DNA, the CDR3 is TGTGCCGTTCAAGACCCCGGGCGGGAGCTGTTTTTT. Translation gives CAVQDPGRELFF.

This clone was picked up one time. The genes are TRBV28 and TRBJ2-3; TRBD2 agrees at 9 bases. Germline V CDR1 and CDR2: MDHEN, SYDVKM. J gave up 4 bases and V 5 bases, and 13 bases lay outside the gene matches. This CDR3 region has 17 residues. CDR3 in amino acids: CASSPLSGGRVADTQYF. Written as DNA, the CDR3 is TGTGCCAGCAGTCCCTTGAGTGGCGGGAGGGTCGCAGATACGCAGTATTTT.

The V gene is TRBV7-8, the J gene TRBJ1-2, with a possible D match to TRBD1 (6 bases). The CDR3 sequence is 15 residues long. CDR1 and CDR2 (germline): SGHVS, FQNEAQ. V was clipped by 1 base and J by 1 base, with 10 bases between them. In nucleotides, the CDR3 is TGTGCCAGCAGCTTAGAGACAGGACTTAACTATGGCTACACCTTC. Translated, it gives CASSLETGLNYGYTF.

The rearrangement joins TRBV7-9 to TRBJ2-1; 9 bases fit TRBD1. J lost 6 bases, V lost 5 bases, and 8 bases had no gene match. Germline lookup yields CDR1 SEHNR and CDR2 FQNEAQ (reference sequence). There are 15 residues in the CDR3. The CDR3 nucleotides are TGTGCCAGCAGCCCAACCTCGGGACAGGGCAATGAGCAGTTCTTC. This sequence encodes CASSPTSGQGNEQFF.

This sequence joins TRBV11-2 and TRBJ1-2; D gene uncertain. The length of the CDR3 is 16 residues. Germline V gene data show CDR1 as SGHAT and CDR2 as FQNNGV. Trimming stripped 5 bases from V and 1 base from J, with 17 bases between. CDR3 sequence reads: CASSPGGQLGNYGYTF. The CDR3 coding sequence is TGTGCCAGCAGCCCGGGTGGGCAGCTCGGTAACTATGGCTACACCTTC.

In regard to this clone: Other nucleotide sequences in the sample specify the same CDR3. DNA of the CDR3: TGTGCCAGCAGTTTGGCGCGGGGGAACACTGAAGCTTTCTTT. It codes for CASSLARGNTEAFF. The chain couples TRBV27 to TRBJ1-1; D gene ambiguous. This CDR3 is built from 14 residues. Between the trimmed V and J ends, which lost 3 bases and 1 base, there was a span of 9 bases. From germline, CDR1 is MNHEY and CDR2 SMNVEV (reference sequence).

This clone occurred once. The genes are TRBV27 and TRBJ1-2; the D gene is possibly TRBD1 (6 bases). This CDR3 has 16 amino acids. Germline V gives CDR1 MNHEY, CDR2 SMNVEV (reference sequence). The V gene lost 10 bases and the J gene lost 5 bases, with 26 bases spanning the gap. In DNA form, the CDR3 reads TGTGCCACCGCCCTAGGGGGGGGTTCCCTATGGTATGGCTACACCTTC. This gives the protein CATALGGGSLWYGYTF.